A single sample is the source of the 14 T cell receptor beta chains below, sequenced in a study of identical twins (dated by TCRdb to the mid-2010s). Library preparation was by 5' RACE. The instrument was an Illumina HiSeq 2000. TCRdb reran the public reads through fastp at Q25 and MiXCR, keeping productive beta chains. Each CDR3 protein appears once, grouped with its most common genes and DNA. The sample includes 450,000 or so distinct CDR3 sequences, with 24% observed a single time. 2.5% to 3.5% of the sample rests with the top ten. The sample was also reused in another study, on T cells expressing NK-cell markers.

The material sequenced was CD4+ T cells sorted from blood. These receptors all come from a woman aged 18-29 years in good health.

V gene TRBV12-3 or TRBV12-4 combines with J gene TRBJ2-5; a possible D gene is TRBD1 (6 bases). V was cut by 1 base and J by 2 bases, with 17 bases left in between. This CDR3 contains 17 residues. CDR3 residues: CASSLVFGRGRQETQYF. As DNA, the CDR3 is TGTGCCAGCAGTTTAGTGTTCGGCAGGGGTCGGCAAGAGACCCAGTACTTC.

The genes are TRBV12-3 or TRBV12-4 and TRBJ1-5; D ambiguous. The CDR3 spans 13 residues. Trimming took 7 bases from V and 3 from J, leaving 10 bases between them. The CDR3 sequence is CASNSRLNQPQHF. CDR3 DNA sequence: TGTGCCAGCAACAGCAGGCTCAATCAGCCCCAGCATTTT.

This clonotype occurred a few times. The V and J genes are TRBV10-3 and TRBJ1-1, with D hard to call. Trimming removed 6 bases from V and 1 base from J, with 6 bases in between. Germline V lookup: CDR1 ENHRY, CDR2 SYGVKD. The CDR3 totals 12 residues. CDR3 loop: CAIRSGNTEAFF. For the CDR3, the DNA is TGTGCCATCAGATCAGGGAACACTGAAGCTTTCTTT.

The V call is TRBV7-2, the J call TRBJ1-1; no definite D call. V was pared by 5 bases and J by 10 bases, with 14 bases between. Germline V gene data show CDR1 as SGHTA and CDR2 as FQGNSA. This CDR3 comprises 12 residues. This CDR3 reads CASSLPPGGAFF. In DNA, the CDR3 is TGTGCCAGCAGCCTCCCCCCCGGCGGAGCTTTCTTT.

Points on this clonotype: The germline gene is not matched at one end of the junction; a read error may be the cause. The chain recombines TRBV5-1 with TRBJ2-7; the match to TRBD2 covers 11 bases. The CDR3 has 14 amino acids. Germline V CDR1 and CDR2: SGHRS, YFSETQ. This chain's CDR3 is CANSFGLAGYEQYF. CDR3 nucleotides: TGCGCCAACAGCTTCGGACTAGCGGGCTACGAGCAGTACTTC. Complete variable domain (other parts from reference TRBV5-1 and TRBJ2-7): KAGVTQTPRYLIKTRGQQVTLSCSPISGHRSVSWYQQTPGQGLQFLFEYFSETQRNKGNFPGRFSGRQFSNSRSEMNVSTLELGDSALYLCANSFGLAGYEQYFGPGTRLTVT.

The gene calls are TRBV7-9 and TRBJ2-1; 8 bases fit TRBD2. The CDR3 loop spans 16 amino acids. V shed 3 bases, J shed 0 bases, and the junction held 4 bases outside the gene matches. Germline V gene lookup returns CDR1 SEHNR and CDR2 FQNEAQ (reference sequence). CDR3 region: CASSFRGGISYNEQFF. In DNA form, the CDR3 reads TGTGCCAGCAGCTTCCGCGGGGGGATCTCCTACAATGAGCAGTTCTTC.

The chain couples TRBV29-1 to TRBJ2-5; 7 bases agree with TRBD2. The ends lost 4 bases at V and 2 bases at J; junction bases unmatched: 10. Germline CDR1 and CDR2: SQVTM and ANQGSEA. The CDR3 runs 15 residues. CDR3: CSVVEWLAEQETQYF. The DNA for the CDR3 is TGCAGCGTTGTGGAGTGGCTAGCGGAACAAGAGACCCAGTACTTC.

The V gene is TRBV4-3, the J gene TRBJ2-1, with 11 nucleotides matching TRBD2. V was pared by 1 base and J by 10 bases, with 6 bases of the junction left unmatched. This CDR3 is 15 amino acids long. The germline V gene has CDR1 LGHNA and CDR2 YSLEER. CDR3 loop: CASSQATSGTSEQFF. As DNA, the CDR3 is TGCGCCAGCAGCCAAGCGACTAGCGGGACCAGCGAGCAGTTCTTC.

The chain joins TRBV15 to TRBJ1-1; weak D call: TRBD1 (5 bases). Germline V gene data show CDR1 as LNHNV and CDR2 as YYDKDF (reference sequence). V gave up 4 bases and J gave up 6 bases, with 12 bases separating them. The CDR3 totals 13 residues. This CDR3 reads CATSISRDAEAFF. For the CDR3, the DNA is TGTGCCACCAGCATCTCCAGGGACGCTGAAGCTTTCTTT.

The J gene is TRBJ2-3, the V gene TRBV3-1; the match to TRBD2 covers 8 bases. CDR3 length equals 16 residues. J was trimmed by 3 bases and V by 6 bases; bases with no gene match: 11. Germline CDR1 LGHDT, CDR2 YNNKEL (reference sequence). This CDR3 is CASRLQRELRTDTQYF. The CDR3 coding sequence is TGTGCCAGCAGGCTTCAGCGGGAGTTGAGGACAGATACGCAGTATTTT.

V and J are TRBV4-2 and TRBJ2-5; D not resolved. Germline CDR1 and CDR2: LGHNA and YNFKEQ. The ends were cut back, 0 bases at V and 4 bases at J, with 9 bases in the middle. The length of the CDR3 is 14 residues. The CDR3 DNA follows: TGTGCCAGCAGCCAAGAGAGGCTAGGAGAGACCCAGTACTTC. It codes for CASSQERLGETQYF.

The CDR3 DNA follows: TGTGCCAGCAGCCCCCGACAGGGGGATGGCTACACCTTC. This encodes CASSPRQGDGYTF. The V and J genes are TRBV7-9 and TRBJ1-2; TRBD1 agrees at 9 bases. CDR1 and CDR2 from the germline V gene are SEHNR and FQNEAQ (reference sequence). The CDR3 runs 13 residues. V lost 5 bases and J lost 6; bases outside the gene matches: 4.

The rearrangement uses TRBV11-3 and TRBJ2-1; 7 bases are a match to TRBD1. Per the germline V gene, CDR1 is SGHNT and CDR2 is YENEEA. The V and J ends lost 2 bases and 8 bases, in that order; junction bases with no gene match: 6. The length of the CDR3 is 14 residues. The CDR3 loop reads CASSLTGVMDEQFF. CDR3 in DNA: TGTGCCAGCAGCTTAACAGGGGTGATGGATGAGCAGTTCTTC.

V and J are TRBV20-1 and TRBJ2-5; perhaps TRBD2 as D (5 bases). Trimming took 6 bases from V and 7 from J, leaving 18 bases between them. This CDR3 has 13 residues. Germline loops: CDR1 DFQATT, CDR2 SNEGSKA (reference sequence). The CDR3 sequence is CSARPPAEGTQYF. The CDR3 bases are TGCAGTGCCCGGCCCCCGGCCGAGGGGACCCAGTACTTC.